This T cell receptor (beta chain) comes out of a study of T cells in tuberculosis. TCR-alpha and TCR-beta chains were sequenced unpaired. The method was immunoSEQ multiplex PCR; TCRdb's version includes in-frame clones alone and lacks a portion of them. Of 88,000 or so clones listed, more than 75% are singletons. Germline V gene sequence: CDR1 SGHRS, CDR2 YFSETQ. CDR3 length: 13 amino acids. The V and J ends lost 5 bases and 5 bases, in that order; junction bases with no gene match: 2. After thawing and overnight rest, PBMC were stained with GMM-loaded CD1B tetramer, viability dye and anti-CD3 for sorting. The CD1B tetramers carried C32 glucose monomycolate purified from Rhodococcus equi.

The chain uses TRBV5-1 and TRBJ2-1; 9 positions match TRBD2. The sample was CD1b-GMM tetramer-negative cells sorted from PBMCs. The sequence was obtained from an adult woman with latent tuberculosis. In nucleotides, the CDR3 is TGCGCCAGCAGGTCTAGCGGGGACAATGAGCAGTTCTTC. It yields the protein CASRSSGDNEQFF.